Presented here are 22 T cell receptor beta chains from one specimen sequenced in a study of cytomegalovirus exposure and HLA in healthy donors. Repertoires were generated with immunoSEQ multiplex PCR, while TCRdb's copy carries only in-frame clones and drops some. Counted here are nearly 110,000 clones, about 88% occurring once; the ten biggest clones make up about 2%. Sequencing was performed on PBMCs. The receptors were sampled from a woman younger than 35 in good health and CMV-seropositive.

This rearrangement joins TRBV19 to TRBJ1-1, with 8 bases that match TRBD1. J was trimmed by 1 base and V by 5 bases; bases with no gene match: 3. Germline loops: CDR1 LNHDA, CDR2 SQIVND (reference sequence). This CDR3 region has 14 residues. The CDR3 protein is CASSVQGGNTEAFF. In nucleotides, the CDR3 is TGTGCCAGTAGTGTACAGGGGGGGAACACTGAAGCTTTCTTT. Drawing the rest from reference TRBV19 and TRBJ1-1, the complete variable domain is DGGITQSPKYLFRKEGQNVTLSCEQNLNHDAMYWYRQDPGQGLRLIYYSQIVNDFQKGDIAEGYSVSREKKESFPLTVTSAQKNPTAFYLCASSVQGGNTEAFFGQGTRLTVV.

The chain combines TRBV5-1 with TRBJ1-2; 7 nucleotides align to TRBD1. This CDR3 spans 14 amino acids. The germline gives CDR1 SGHRS, CDR2 YFSETQ. V trimming: 2 bases; J trimming: 3 bases; junction bases outside the gene matches: 4. The CDR3 loop is CASSLTGTDYGYTF. CDR3 nucleotides: TGCGCCAGCAGCTTAACCGGGACAGACTATGGCTACACCTTC.

This clone showed up just a few times. The V gene is TRBV5-6, the J gene TRBJ2-7; no clear D. Trimming took off 4 bases at V and 7 bases at J, with 12 bases between the two ends. The CDR3 is made up of 12 amino acids. CDR1 is SGHDT and CDR2 is YYEEEE in the germline V gene. Here the CDR3 reads CASSLDVQEQYF. The CDR3 DNA is TGTGCCAGCAGCCTGGACGTGCAGGAGCAGTACTTC.

The chain carries TRBV20-1 and TRBJ2-7, with D possibly TRBD1 on 5 matching bases. CDR3 length: 10 residues. V lost 8 bases, J lost 4 bases, and 9 bases lay in between. Germline V gene sequence: CDR1 DFQATT, CDR2 SNEGSKA (reference sequence). CDR3 in DNA: TGCAGTTTAGGGGATTACGAGCAGTACTTC. Translating gives CSLGDYEQYF.

The chain joins TRBV9 to TRBJ2-2; 7 bases agree with TRBD1. V shed 0 bases, J shed 0 bases, and the junction held 2 bases outside the gene matches. Germline values: CDR1 SGDLS, CDR2 YYNGEE. The CDR3 is made up of 16 amino acids. The CDR3 is CASSVATGANTGELFF. In DNA, the CDR3 is TGTGCCAGCAGCGTAGCCACAGGGGCGAACACCGGGGAGCTGTTTTTT. The whole variable domain, remainder taken from reference TRBV9 and TRBJ2-2, is DSGVTQTPKHLITATGQRVTLRCSPRSGDLSVYWYQQSLDQGLQFLIQYYNGEERAKGNILERFSAQQFPDLHSELNLSSLELGDSALYFCASSVATGANTGELFFGEGSRLTVL.

This clone showed up just a few times. The CDR3 region has the DNA TGCGCCAGCAGGGACACCAATCAGCCCCAGCATTTT. Translating gives CASRDTNQPQHF. The chain couples TRBV10-2 to TRBJ1-5, with D tentatively TRBD1 (5 bases). This CDR3 comprises 12 residues. Germline V gene data show CDR1 as WSHSY and CDR2 as SAAADI. Trimming took 6 bases from V and 3 from J, leaving 6 bases between them.

The chain employs TRBV4-2 and TRBJ2-1; 8 nucleotides line up with TRBD2. The J segment lost 2 bases and the V segment lost 1 base, leaving 7 bases of the junction unmatched. This CDR3 has 17 residues. Germline lookup yields CDR1 LGHNA and CDR2 YNFKEQ. The CDR3 coding sequence is TGTGCCAGCAGCCAAGCGGGAGCGGGGGCTCCCTACAATGAGCAGTTCTTC. It encodes CASSQAGAGAPYNEQFF.

This clone showed up just once. The chain has TRBV4-3 and TRBJ2-2, with a possible D match to TRBD1 (6 bases). The CDR3 covers 15 residues. The germline gives CDR1 LGHNA, CDR2 YSLEER. The germline V and J ends were trimmed by 5 bases and 8 bases, with 18 bases remaining between them. CDR3 bases: TGCGCCAGCAGCAAAGGATCAACAGGGAAGGGGGAGCTGTTTTTT. Translation: CASSKGSTGKGELFF.

This chain joins TRBV20-1 and TRBJ1-4, with TRBD1 matching 8 bases. Germline-derived CDR1 and CDR2 are DFQATT and SNEGSKA (reference sequence). The CDR3 runs to 10 residues. J lost 13 bases, V lost 5 bases, and 3 bases had no gene match. The CDR3: CSAVQGGLFF. CDR3 nucleotides: TGCAGTGCTGTACAGGGGGGACTGTTTTTT.

The rearrangement joins TRBV9 to TRBJ1-6; maybe TRBD1 (6 bases). Trimming cost V 0 bases and J 6 bases, with 7 bases left between them. The CDR3 consists of 14 residues. Germline V gives CDR1 SGDLS, CDR2 YYNGEE. CDR3 loop: CASSVGGGNSPLHF. The CDR3, as DNA: TGTGCCAGCAGCGTAGGAGGGGGTAATTCACCCCTCCACTTT.

As for this clone: The sample has other DNA sequences that encode this CDR3 too. This rearrangement joins TRBV28 to TRBJ2-7, with TRBD1 identical over 9 bases. Germline V gene data show CDR1 as MDHEN and CDR2 as SYDVKM. V was clipped by 3 bases and J by 2 bases; unmatched bases: 2. This CDR3 spans 14 amino acids. The CDR3 loop is CASSLGQGAYEQYF. The CDR3 DNA sequence: TGTGCCAGCAGTTTGGGACAGGGAGCCTACGAGCAGTACTTC.

This clone has just one count. The chain has TRBV12-2 and TRBJ2-1; the DNA was not compared with TRBD2, the D call given in the table. TRBV12-2 is marked as a pseudogene. The CDR3 covers 15 residues. The CDR3 DNA follows: TGTGCAAGTCGCTTTACGGGGGGCCCTCACAATGAGCAGTTCTTC. Protein: CASRFTGGPHNEQFF.

The chain carries TRBV5-6 and TRBJ2-4; tentatively, D is TRBD2 (5 bases). The CDR3 covers 13 residues. Germline V gene data show CDR1 as SGHDT and CDR2 as YYEEEE. Trimming left V 2 bases short and J 8 bases short, with 11 bases between. Written as DNA, the CDR3 is TGTGCCAGCAGCTTCCCGGGATCGGACATTCAGTACTTC. The encoded protein is CASSFPGSDIQYF.

The chain couples TRBV18 to TRBJ1-1, with a tentative D call TRBD1 (5 bases). Trimming removed 3 bases from V and 4 bases from J, with 12 bases in between. Germline V lookup: CDR1 KGHSH, CDR2 LQKENI. The CDR3 consists of 14 residues. The CDR3 DNA reads TGTGCCAGCTCACCGCAGGGTTCCGGCACTGAAGCTTTCTTT. This codes for CASSPQGSGTEAFF.

The rearrangement joins TRBV29-1 to TRBJ1-5; the D gene is possibly TRBD1 (6 bases). Trimming removed 4 bases from V and 2 bases from J, with 15 bases in between. The CDR3 covers 15 residues. Per the germline V gene, CDR1 is SQVTM and CDR2 is ANQGSEA. CDR3 nucleotide sequence: TGCAGCGTTGTTTTACAGGGTCCGCGCAATCAGCCCCAGCATTTT. Translating gives CSVVLQGPRNQPQHF.

This clone appeared a single time. This sequence joins TRBV4-1 and TRBJ1-5; D may be TRBD1 (6 bases). Per germline, CDR1 MGHRA and CDR2 YSYEKL. The CDR3 has 16 amino acids. V was trimmed by 2 bases and J by 7 bases, leaving 18 bases between them. In nucleotides, the CDR3 is TGCGCCAGCAGCCAACGCAACAGGGTTAGGGGCCAGCCCCAGCATTTT. Amino acids: CASSQRNRVRGQPQHF.

This chain links TRBV7-8 with TRBJ1-5; D might be TRBD1 (6 bases). Deletions cut 0 bases from V and 4 bases from J, with 10 bases between. Germline CDR1 and CDR2: SGHVS and FQNEAQ. This CDR3 has 15 amino acids. The CDR3 reads CASSLATRGNQPQHF. CDR3 bases: TGTGCCAGCAGCTTAGCCACTAGGGGGAATCAGCCCCAGCATTTT. The full variable domain, rest sourced from reference TRBV7-8 and TRBJ1-5, is GAGVSQSPRYKVAKRGQDVALRCDPISGHVSLFWYQQALGQGPEFLTYFQNEAQLDKSGLPSDRFFAERPEGSVSTLKIQRTQQEDSAVYLCASSLATRGNQPQHFGDGTRLSIL.

V is TRBV9 and J is TRBJ2-1, with TRBD2 identical over 8 bases. J gave up 7 bases and V 3 bases, and 6 bases lay outside the gene matches. The length of the CDR3 is 14 residues. The germline CDR1 and CDR2 sequences are SGDLS and YYNGEE. For the CDR3, the DNA is TGTGCCAGCAGCGGAACGGGGGGGACGAATGAGCAGTTCTTC. Encoded protein: CASSGTGGTNEQFF.

The J gene is TRBJ1-2, the V gene TRBV7-8, with a possible D match to TRBD1 (5 bases). CDR3 size: 16 residues. Germline CDR1 SGHVS, CDR2 FQNEAQ. Trimming cost V 5 bases and J 6 bases, with 22 bases left between them. The CDR3 protein is CASSPSGGGRSHGYTF. CDR3 sequence (DNA): TGTGCCAGCAGCCCCTCTGGCGGGGGAAGGAGTCATGGCTACACCTTC.

This chain uses TRBV4-1 with TRBJ2-7; 7 positions match TRBD1. Germline V gene sequence: CDR1 MGHRA, CDR2 YSYEKL. The length of the CDR3 is 14 residues. After removal of 3 bases from V and 2 bases from J, the junction contained 4 bases not matched to a gene. CDR3: CASSQETGAYEQYF. CDR3 nucleotides: TGCGCCAGCAGCCAGGAAACAGGGGCCTACGAGCAGTACTTC.

The chain carries TRBV11-2 and TRBJ2-5; 8 nucleotides align to TRBD1. The CDR3 runs 15 residues. The V gene's germline CDR1 is SGHAT and CDR2 FQNNGV. The V and J ends lost 5 bases and 0 bases, in that order; junction bases with no gene match: 5. CDR3 coding DNA: TGTGCCAGCAGCCCCCAGGACAGGGACCAAGAGACCCAGTACTTC. Its translation: CASSPQDRDQETQYF.

This clone was observed a handful of times. The CDR3 protein is CSVEDSAGYEQYF. In nucleotides, the CDR3 is TGCAGCGTTGAAGATTCTGCGGGCTACGAGCAGTACTTC. The V gene is TRBV29-1, the J gene TRBJ2-7; tentatively, D is TRBD2 (5 bases). Germline V lookup: CDR1 SQVTM, CDR2 ANQGSEA. Trimming left V 0 bases short and J 3 bases short, with 9 bases between. The CDR3 totals 13 residues.